This is a list of T cell receptor beta chains from one sample in a study of tumor-infiltrating lymphocytes in primary liver carcinoma. TCRdb passed the multiplex PCR reads through MiXCR, listing each CDR3 protein once. The sample comprises about 26,000 distinct CDR3 sequences, roughly four fifths of which are singletons, and under 55% rests with the top ten. Sequencing was performed on liver tumor tissue from sampling region 3. The receptor set was obtained from a man aged 40-50 years with primary liver carcinoma and hepatitis B virus infection. Each CDR3 is given with its conserved first and last residue.

V: TRBV6-1; CDR3: CANRGTGDTGELLF
V: TRBV12-3/TRBV12-4; CDR3: CANSLGQGANYGYTF
V: TRBV7-9; CDR3: CASSPEGRLSQYGYTF
V: TRBV12-3/TRBV12-4; CDR3: CAGSVRGVAGVVNEQFF
V: TRBV6-2/TRBV6-3; CDR3: CGSSYYLDSAYEQYF
V: TRBV11-2; CDR3: CASRQLNEQFF
V: TRBV7-3; CDR3: CASSPAGAQNEQFF
V: TRBV6-6; CDR3: CASTYNRGPGANVLTF
V: TRBV11-3; CDR3: CARLRLKPITGELFF
V: TRBV10-3; CDR3: CAIRERDDTGGLFF
V: TRBV28; CDR3: CASSSVVAYEQYF
V: TRBV5-1; CDR3: CASSLGAGDWGDTHYF
V: TRBV6-2/TRBV6-3; CDR3: CTRRIGDEQYF
V: TRBV6-2/TRBV6-3; CDR3: CANRRGTGPTEALF
V: TRBV5-1; CDR3: CASSLPLTDTQHF
V: TRBV6-5; CDR3: CASRGPKQGAYEQCF
V: TRBV2; CDR3: CASSARGRTDRQYF
V: TRBV11-2; CDR3: CDSSLEPESSNNEQFF
V: TRBV7-2; CDR3: CGSTTGPGQGYEQYF
V: TRBV12-3/TRBV12-4; CDR3: CTSTRRENYEQYF
V: TRBV4-1; CDR3: CASSQGSGRFYNEEFF
V: TRBV11-1; CDR3: CASSGQAEVEIQYF
V: TRBV6-6; CDR3: CAWSYGTGDREQYF
V: TRBV6-5; CDR3: CASRGTGGVYGYTF
V: TRBV20-1; CDR3: CSASAAGPYNERFF
V: TRBV5-1; CDR3: CASSSPVARVFYNEQFF
V: TRBV28; CDR3: CVSIRTRGSYEQCF
V: TRBV20-1; CDR3: CSASNRSANVLTF
V: TRBV11-1; CDR3: CVSSLKGNSPLHF
V: TRBV9; CDR3: CASSVEWTGAGNEQFF
V: TRBV24-1; CDR3: CATSDPRGPGNVLTF
V: TRBV29-1; CDR3: CSVVGLRGDVTQYF
V: TRBV29-1; CDR3: CSVEGTPSSPEAFF
V: TRBV4-2; CDR3: CVNSQVALLAGATDTHYF
V: TRBV5-4; CDR3: CASSQGEAGANGEQFF
V: TRBV4-1; CDR3: CASSHYLQGSDSPLHF
V: TRBV11-2; CDR3: CASSLSVGLAGGGYEQFF
V: TRBV6-2/TRBV6-3; CDR3: CANSRDREETQYF
V: TRBV5-6; CDR3: CASSPGFASTGELLF
V: TRBV6-2/TRBV6-3; CDR3: CAGKETSGRDEQYF
V: TRBV11-2; CDR3: CASSQTPGGGRATQYF
V: TRBV6-6; CDR3: CASSYSRGVSSKPEQSF
V: TRBV11-2; CDR3: CASSLALGGPNTGELLF
V: TRBV12-5; CDR3: CASGPGQTLETQYF
V: TRBV12-3/TRBV12-4; CDR3: CASSLIGSGISYERYF
V: TRBV7-8; CDR3: CASSPLGGSAVSCNEQFF
V: TRBV10-3; CDR3: CAISGDGEGGYEQYF
V: TRBV11-2; CDR3: CASSPSRGLVNTEAFF
V: TRBV10-2; CDR3: CASSEPHLTYEKYF